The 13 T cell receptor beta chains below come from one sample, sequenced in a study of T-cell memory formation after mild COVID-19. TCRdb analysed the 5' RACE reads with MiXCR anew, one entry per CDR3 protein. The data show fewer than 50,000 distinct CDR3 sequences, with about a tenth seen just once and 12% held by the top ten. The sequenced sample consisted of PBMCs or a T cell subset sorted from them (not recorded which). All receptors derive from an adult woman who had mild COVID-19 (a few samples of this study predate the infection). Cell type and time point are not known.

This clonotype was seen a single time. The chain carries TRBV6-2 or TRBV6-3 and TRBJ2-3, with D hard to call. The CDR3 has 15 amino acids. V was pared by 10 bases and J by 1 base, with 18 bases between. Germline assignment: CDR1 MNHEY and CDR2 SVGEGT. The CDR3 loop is CATISNSAGTDTQYF. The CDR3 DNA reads TGTGCCACTATCTCCAACTCCGCCGGCACAGATACGCAGTATTTT.

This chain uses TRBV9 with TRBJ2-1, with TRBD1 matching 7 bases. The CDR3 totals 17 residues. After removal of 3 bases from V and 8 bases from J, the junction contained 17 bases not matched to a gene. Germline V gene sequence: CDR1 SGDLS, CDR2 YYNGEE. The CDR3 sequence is CASSAEYSAQGGDEQFF. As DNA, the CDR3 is TGTGCCAGCAGCGCCGAATATTCGGCCCAAGGGGGCGATGAGCAGTTCTTC. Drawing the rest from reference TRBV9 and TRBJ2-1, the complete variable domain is DSGVTQTPKHLITATGQRVTLRCSPRSGDLSVYWYQQSLDQGLQFLIQYYNGEERAKGNILERFSAQQFPDLHSELNLSSLELGDSALYFCASSAEYSAQGGDEQFFGPGTRLTVL.

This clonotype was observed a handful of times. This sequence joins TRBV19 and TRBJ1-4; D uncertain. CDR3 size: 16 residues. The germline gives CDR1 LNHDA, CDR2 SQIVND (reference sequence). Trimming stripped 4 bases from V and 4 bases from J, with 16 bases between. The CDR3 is CASSTFSGPLNEKLFF. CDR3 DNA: TGTGCCAGTAGTACCTTCTCCGGGCCGCTTAATGAAAAACTGTTTTTT. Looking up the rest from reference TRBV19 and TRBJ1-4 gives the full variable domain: DGGITQSPKYLFRKEGQNVTLSCEQNLNHDAMYWYRQDPGQGLRLIYYSQIVNDFQKGDIAEGYSVSREKKESFPLTVTSAQKNPTAFYLCASSTFSGPLNEKLFFGSGTQLSVL.

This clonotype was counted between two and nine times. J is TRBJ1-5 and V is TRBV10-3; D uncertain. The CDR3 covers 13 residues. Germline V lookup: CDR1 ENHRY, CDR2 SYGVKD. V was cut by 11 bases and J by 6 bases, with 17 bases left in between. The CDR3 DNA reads TGTGCCGGCGGCCCGGACGGAGCTCAGCCCCAGCATTTT. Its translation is CAGGPDGAQPQHF.

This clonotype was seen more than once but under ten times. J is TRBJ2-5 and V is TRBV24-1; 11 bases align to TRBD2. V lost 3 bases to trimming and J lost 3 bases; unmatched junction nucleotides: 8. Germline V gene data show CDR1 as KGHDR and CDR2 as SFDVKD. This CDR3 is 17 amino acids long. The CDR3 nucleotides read TGTGCCACCAGTGATGACACTAGCGGGAGTATGGAAGAGACCCAGTACTTC. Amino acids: CATSDDTSGSMEETQYF.

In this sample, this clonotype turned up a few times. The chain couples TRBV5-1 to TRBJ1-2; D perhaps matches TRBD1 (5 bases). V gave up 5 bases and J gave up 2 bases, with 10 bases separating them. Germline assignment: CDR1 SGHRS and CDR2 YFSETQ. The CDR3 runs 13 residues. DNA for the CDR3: TGCGCCAGCAGACTACAGGAGAACTATGGCTACACCTTC. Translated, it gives CASRLQENYGYTF. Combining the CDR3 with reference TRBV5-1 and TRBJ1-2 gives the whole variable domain KAGVTQTPRYLIKTRGQQVTLSCSPISGHRSVSWYQQTPGQGLQFLFEYFSETQRNKGNFPGRFSGRQFSNSRSEMNVSTLELGDSALYLCASRLQENYGYTFGSGTRLTVV.

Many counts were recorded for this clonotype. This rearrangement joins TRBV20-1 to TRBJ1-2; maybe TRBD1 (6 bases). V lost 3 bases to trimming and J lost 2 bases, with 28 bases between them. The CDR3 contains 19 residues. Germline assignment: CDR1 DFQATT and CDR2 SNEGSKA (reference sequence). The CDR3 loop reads CSASPATTRQHRDNYGYTF. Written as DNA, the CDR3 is TGCAGTGCTAGTCCAGCGACAACCCGACAACACAGGGACAACTATGGCTACACCTTC.

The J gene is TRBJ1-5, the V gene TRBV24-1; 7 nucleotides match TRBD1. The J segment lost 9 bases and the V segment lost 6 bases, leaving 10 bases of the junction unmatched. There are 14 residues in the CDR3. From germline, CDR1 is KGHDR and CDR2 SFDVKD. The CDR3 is CATSQGGQDRPQHF. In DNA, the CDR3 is TGTGCCACCAGTCAAGGGGGCCAGGATCGGCCCCAGCATTTT.

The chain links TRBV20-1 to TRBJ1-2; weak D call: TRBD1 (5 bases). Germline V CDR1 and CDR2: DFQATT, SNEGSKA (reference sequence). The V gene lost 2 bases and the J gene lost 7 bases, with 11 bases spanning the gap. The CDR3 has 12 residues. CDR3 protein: CSARTPGGGYTF. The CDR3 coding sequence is TGCAGTGCTAGAACCCCGGGGGGTGGCTACACCTTC.

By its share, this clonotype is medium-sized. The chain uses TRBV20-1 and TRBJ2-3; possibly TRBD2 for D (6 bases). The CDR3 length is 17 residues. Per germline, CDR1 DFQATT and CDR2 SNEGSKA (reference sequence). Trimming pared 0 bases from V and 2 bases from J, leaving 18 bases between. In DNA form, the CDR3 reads TGCAGTGCTAGAGATGCGACTAGGCCTCCCAACACAGATACGCAGTATTTT. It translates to CSARDATRPPNTDTQYF.

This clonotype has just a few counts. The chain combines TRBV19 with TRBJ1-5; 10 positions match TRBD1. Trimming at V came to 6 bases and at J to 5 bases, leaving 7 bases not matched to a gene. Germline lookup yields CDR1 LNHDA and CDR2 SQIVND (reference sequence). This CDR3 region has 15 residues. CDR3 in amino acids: CASSYRDRGYQPQHF. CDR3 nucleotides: TGTGCCAGTAGCTACCGGGACAGGGGCTATCAGCCCCAGCATTTT.

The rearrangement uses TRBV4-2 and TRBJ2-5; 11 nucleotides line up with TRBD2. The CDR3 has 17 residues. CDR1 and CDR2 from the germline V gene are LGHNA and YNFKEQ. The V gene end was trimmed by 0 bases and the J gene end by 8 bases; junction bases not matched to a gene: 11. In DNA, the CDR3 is TGTGCCAGCAGCCAAGATCTGCGACTAGCGGGGTCCAGAACCCAGTACTTC. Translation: CASSQDLRLAGSRTQYF.

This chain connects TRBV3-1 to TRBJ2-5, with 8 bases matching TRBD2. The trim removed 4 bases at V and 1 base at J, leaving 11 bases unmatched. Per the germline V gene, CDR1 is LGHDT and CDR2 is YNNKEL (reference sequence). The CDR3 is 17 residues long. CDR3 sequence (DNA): TGTGCCAGCAGCCCCGGCCTAGGACTAGCCGTCCAAGAGACCCAGTACTTC. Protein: CASSPGLGLAVQETQYF.